This TCR beta chain is drawn from a study of metastatic and nonmetastatic thyroid tumors. About the study: Across peripheral blood and tumor or nodule tissue samples taken from malignant and benign thyroid patients, the repertoires were compared with one another.

TCRdb re-called clones via MiXCR from the PCR reads. The sample records around 18,000 clones, around an eighth being singletons. This clone was recorded at least ten times. Before thyroid surgery, none of the patients had received any treatment. The CDR3 length is 15 residues. Germline V CDR1 and CDR2: LGHNA, YSLEER. V gave up 2 bases and J gave up 7 bases; unmatched junction bases: 7. The chain is built from TRBV4-3 and TRBJ2-1; 8 nucleotides agree with TRBD2. The sequenced sample was tumor tissue. The sequence came from a female donor with papillary thyroid cancer or a benign thyroid nodule (not recorded which). Some clones in this sample may be carry-over from other donors' samples. The CDR3 protein is CASSQIRGGLNEQFF. For the CDR3, the DNA is TGCGCCAGCAGCCAAATACGGGGGGGCCTAAATGAGCAGTTCTTC.